The 9 T cell receptor beta chains below were found in one sample sequenced in a study of Tregs in tolerant kidney transplant recipients. Sequencing was performed with immunoSEQ multiplex PCR; in TCRdb, only in-frame clones are kept and a portion is missing. The repertoire consists of 55,000 to 70,000 clones, with roughly 85% occurring once and the leading ten covering under 2.5%. Sample: Tregs from blood, taken before the transplant. The receptors shown here come from a human donor who received a combined kidney and bone marrow transplant.

V is TRBV19 and J is TRBJ2-3; 7 positions agree with TRBD2. The trim removed 7 bases at V and 0 bases at J, leaving 7 bases unmatched. The CDR3 consists of 15 residues. From germline, CDR1 is LNHDA and CDR2 SQIVND (reference sequence). CDR3 sequence (DNA): TGTGCCAGTACCCCGGGGGGACGGAGCACAGATACGCAGTATTTT. Protein sequence: CASTPGGRSTDTQYF. The whole variable domain, remainder taken from reference TRBV19 and TRBJ2-3, is DGGITQSPKYLFRKEGQNVTLSCEQNLNHDAMYWYRQDPGQGLRLIYYSQIVNDFQKGDIAEGYSVSREKKESFPLTVTSAQKNPTAFYLCASTPGGRSTDTQYFGPGTRLTVL.

The chain combines TRBV2 with TRBJ1-5; a weak D match, TRBD1 (5 bases). CDR3 size: 13 residues. The V end lost 4 bases, the J end lost 3 bases, and 7 bases lay between the germline ends. Germline V CDR1 and CDR2: SNHLY, FYNNEI. CDR3 nucleotides: TGTGCCAGCAGTGGACAGACCAATCAGCCCCAGCATTTT. Its translation: CASSGQTNQPQHF.

This chain joins TRBV4-3 and TRBJ2-3; D gene uncertain. This CDR3 region has 14 residues. CDR1 is LGHNA, CDR2 YSLEER, per germline. V lost 2 bases to trimming and J lost 0 bases, with 6 bases between them. Written as DNA, the CDR3 is TGCGCCAGCAGCCAACTCTCCAGCACAGATACGCAGTATTTT. This sequence encodes CASSQLSSTDTQYF.

The V and J genes are TRBV6-1 and TRBJ1-5; D is possibly TRBD1 (6 bases). Per the germline V gene, CDR1 is MNHNS and CDR2 is SASEGT. CDR3 length: 13 residues. Between the trimmed V and J ends, which lost 7 bases and 4 bases, there was a span of 11 bases. CDR3 nucleotide sequence: TGTGCCAGCAATGAGGACAGTAATCAGCCCCAGCATTTT. Its translation is CASNEDSNQPQHF.

The chain has TRBV6-5 and TRBJ2-5; 8 bases agree with TRBD1. The CDR3 loop spans 15 amino acids. Germline loops: CDR1 MNHEY, CDR2 SVGAGI. With V trimmed by 6 bases and J by 5 bases, 11 bases remained unmatched. The CDR3 nucleotides read TGTGCCAGCAGAGCCGGACAGGGTACATGGGAGACCCAGTACTTC. Its protein is CASRAGQGTWETQYF.

J is TRBJ2-3 and V is TRBV19; the D call may be TRBD1 or TRBD2 (6 bases each). This CDR3 comprises 15 residues. Trimming stripped 6 bases from V and 2 bases from J, with 15 bases between. Germline CDR1 is LNHDA and CDR2 is SQIVND (reference sequence). This CDR3 is CASRSIGGSTDTQYF. CDR3 DNA: TGTGCCAGTAGATCGATAGGGGGGTCCACAGATACGCAGTATTTT.

On this clone itself: Germline is not matched at one junction end, which may reflect a read error. The chain links TRBV18 to TRBJ2-1; 8 bases agree with TRBD2. CDR1 KGHSH and CDR2 LQKENI come from the germline V gene. The CDR3 loop spans 15 amino acids. The CDR3 nucleotides read TGTGCCAGCTCACCCCCGGGACTAGTGTACAGTGAGCAGTTCTTC. Translating it yields CASSPPGLVYSEQFF.

This clone was counted a few times. This chain links TRBV15 with TRBJ1-1; no reliable D call. The CDR3 is made up of 17 amino acids. Germline-derived CDR1 and CDR2 are LNHNV and YYDKDF (reference sequence). Trimming left V 0 bases short and J 1 base short, with 15 bases between. The CDR3 region has the DNA TGTGCCACCAGCAGAGATCTGAGGGCCATGGCGAACACTGAAGCTTTCTTT. Translation gives CATSRDLRAMANTEAFF.

The chain joins TRBV10-3 to TRBJ1-2, with TRBD1 identical over 11 bases. V lost 0 bases and J lost 6; bases outside the gene matches: 3. The CDR3 has 15 amino acids. Germline CDR1 ENHRY, CDR2 SYGVKD. The CDR3 DNA reads as TGTGCCATCAGTGAGTCCGGGACAGGGGGGCATGGCTACACCTTC. The encoded protein is CAISESGTGGHGYTF.